This record covers a single TCR beta chain. The antigen remains undetermined. The CDR3 extends over 14 amino acids. The V gene end was trimmed by 8 bases and the J gene end by 6 bases; junction bases not matched to a gene: 6. Per germline, CDR1 MNHEY and CDR2 SVGAGI. 5'RACE template switching added a universal primer site and UMIs to TCR cDNA. TCRdb re-called the 5' RACE reads through MiXCR, storing one row per CDR3 protein. The sample lists some 320,000 distinct CDR3 sequences, 4.1% seen once, with approximately 23% in the top ten. These data originate in a study of T cells after yellow fever vaccination. Study information: Fractions low in cell number were prepared with SMART-Seq v4 Ultra Low Input.

Study findings and constraints: In post-booster samples, most primary-vaccination clones reappeared (under 98% CD4, around 87% CD8). A limited proportion of clonotypes was detected within both the CD4 and CD8 compartments.

The rearrangement links TRBV6-5 to TRBJ2-1; 11 nucleotides match TRBD2. The specimen was PBMCs, collected 5 days after the yellow fever booster vaccination. The receptor was derived from a man between 18 and 35 years old who received the YFV17D yellow fever vaccine. CDR3 amino acids: CASGPSGGPNEQFF. Here the CDR3 DNA reads TGTGCCAGCGGACCTAGCGGGGGGCCCAATGAGCAGTTCTTC.